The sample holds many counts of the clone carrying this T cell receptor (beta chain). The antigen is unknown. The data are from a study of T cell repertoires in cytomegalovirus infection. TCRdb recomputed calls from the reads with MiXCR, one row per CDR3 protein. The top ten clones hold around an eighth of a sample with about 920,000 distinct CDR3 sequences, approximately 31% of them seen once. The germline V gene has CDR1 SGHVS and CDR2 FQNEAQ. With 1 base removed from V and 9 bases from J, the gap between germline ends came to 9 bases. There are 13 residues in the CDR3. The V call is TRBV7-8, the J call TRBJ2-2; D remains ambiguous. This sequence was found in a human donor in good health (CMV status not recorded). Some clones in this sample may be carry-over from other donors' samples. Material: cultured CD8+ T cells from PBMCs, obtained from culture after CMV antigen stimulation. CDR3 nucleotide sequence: TGTGCCAGCAGCTTAGACCCCCACCGGGAGCTGTTTTTT. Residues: CASSLDPHRELFF.